This note documents a single T cell receptor beta chain sequence. The antigen remains undetermined. This entry belongs to a study of follicular helper T cells after annual influenza vaccination. Study-wide background: Across the 2013-2014, 2014-2015 and 2015-2016 vaccination seasons, some subjects were resampled. The study, taken as a whole, reports: Plasmablast frequency change correlated with clonality change in ICOS+CD38+ cTfh.

Only in-frame clones appear in the TCRdb table, and some are missing; sequencing was by immunoSEQ multiplex PCR. The table has 8,500 to 9,000 clones, more than 75% seen once. Time point indicated: 2015-2016 season, 7 days after influenza vaccination. Non-naive CD4+CXCR5+PD-1+ cTfh were sorted into ICOS+CD38+ and ICOS-CD38- fractions. The specimen comprised CXCR5+ CD38- circulating T follicular helper cells from blood, sampled 7 days after influenza vaccination. Subset: circulating Tfh, non-naive CD4+CXCR5+PD-1+ (ICOS+CD38+ or ICOS-CD38-). This receptor was obtained from an adult who received the influenza vaccine.

The CDR3 reads CASSATPWGQGGSDEQFF. CDR3 bases: TGTGCCAGCAGCGCAACACCCTGGGGACAGGGAGGAAGCGATGAGCAGTTCTTC. The chain recombines TRBV9 with TRBJ2-1; TRBD1 aligns across 9 bases. The CDR3 is 18 amino acids. Trimming at V came to 3 bases and at J to 8 bases, leaving 18 bases not matched to a gene. Germline V lookup: CDR1 SGDLS, CDR2 YYNGEE.